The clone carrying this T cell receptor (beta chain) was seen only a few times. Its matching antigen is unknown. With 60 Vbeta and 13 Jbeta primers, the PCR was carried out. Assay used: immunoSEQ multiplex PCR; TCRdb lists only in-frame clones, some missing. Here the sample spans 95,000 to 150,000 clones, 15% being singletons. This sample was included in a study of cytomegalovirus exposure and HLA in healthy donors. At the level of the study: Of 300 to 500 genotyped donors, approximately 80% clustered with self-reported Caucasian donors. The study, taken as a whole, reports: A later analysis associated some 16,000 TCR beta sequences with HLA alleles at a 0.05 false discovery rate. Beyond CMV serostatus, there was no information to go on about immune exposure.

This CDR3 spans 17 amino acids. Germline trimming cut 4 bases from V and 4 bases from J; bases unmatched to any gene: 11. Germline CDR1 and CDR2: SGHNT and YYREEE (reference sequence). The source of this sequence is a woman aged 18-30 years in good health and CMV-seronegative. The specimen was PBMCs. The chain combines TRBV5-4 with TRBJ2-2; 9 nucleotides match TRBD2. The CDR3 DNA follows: TGTGCCAGCAGCGATCTTCTAGCGGGGACGGGCACCGGGGAGCTGTTTTTT. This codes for CASSDLLAGTGTGELFF.